Following are 26 T cell receptor beta chains from one sample sequenced in a study of tissue T cells after allogeneic stem cell transplantation. Sequencing was performed with immunoSEQ multiplex PCR; in TCRdb, only in-frame clones are kept and a portion is missing. Among more than 7,500 clones listed, 56% were seen once. The starting material was tissue from the jejunum, obtained at autopsy. The source is a female donor older than 55 with lung cancer.

By sample fraction, this clone is hyperexpanded. The chain employs TRBV19 and TRBJ2-1, with 12 bases lining up with TRBD2. The germline V gene has CDR1 LNHDA and CDR2 SQIVND (reference sequence). CDR3 size: 22 residues. J was trimmed by 6 bases and V by 0 bases; bases with no gene match: 21. This CDR3 reads CASSIDPPSLAGGSLRGNEQFF. The CDR3 nucleotides are TGTGCCAGTAGTATAGATCCCCCCTCCCTAGCGGGAGGGAGTCTTAGGGGCAATGAGCAGTTCTTC.

This chain uses TRBV28 with TRBJ2-3, with a tentative D call TRBD1 (5 bases). The V gene's germline CDR1 is MDHEN and CDR2 SYDVKM. This CDR3 has 16 residues. Trimming took 5 bases from V and 6 from J, leaving 21 bases between them. The CDR3 loop is CASSLIDPGSGDTQYF. Here the CDR3 DNA reads TGTGCCAGCAGTCTAATTGACCCCGGCTCAGGGGATACGCAGTATTTT.

The chain couples TRBV27 to TRBJ1-4; TRBD1 matches 7 bases. CDR3 length: 15 residues. J lost 10 bases, V lost 0 bases, and 8 bases had no gene match. Per germline, CDR1 MNHEY and CDR2 SMNVEV (reference sequence). CDR3 bases: TGTGCCAGCAGTTTATCCGGGACAGTGGGACGAAAACTGTTTTTT. Protein product: CASSLSGTVGRKLFF.

This chain uses TRBV20-1 with TRBJ2-1; D may match TRBD1 or TRBD2 (5 bases each). This CDR3 has 16 residues. Germline CDR1 DFQATT, CDR2 SNEGSKA (reference sequence). V dropped 3 bases and J dropped 10 bases, with 25 bases sitting between them. In nucleotides, the CDR3 is TGCAGTGCTAGTCGAGCAGGGACGAGAAAAAAGCAGGAGCAGTTCTTC. Translation: CSASRAGTRKKQEQFF.

This clone was counted a single time. The rearrangement joins TRBV5-1 to TRBJ1-4; the match to TRBD1 covers 7 bases. Germline V gene data show CDR1 as SGHRS and CDR2 as YFSETQ. V lost 1 base to trimming and J lost 6 bases; unmatched junction nucleotides: 12. This CDR3 is built from 17 residues. CDR3 region: CASSLLPGGGGDEKLFF. CDR3 nucleotides: TGCGCCAGCAGCTTGTTGCCGGGAGGAGGGGGCGATGAAAAACTGTTTTTT.

The chain has TRBV21-1 and TRBJ1-3. TRBV21-1 is labeled a pseudogene. The CDR3 sequence is 15 residues long. CDR3 nucleotides: TGTGCCAGCAGCAAACTGGATGTAGTTGGAAACACCATATATTTT. Translating gives CASSKLDVVGNTIYF.

The chain couples TRBV27 to TRBJ1-2; the D gene is possibly TRBD1 (5 bases). Trimming shortened V by 2 bases and J by 7 bases, and 11 bases separated the two germline ends. Germline V lookup: CDR1 MNHEY, CDR2 SMNVEV (reference sequence). CDR3 length equals 13 residues. The CDR3 bases are TGTGCCAGCAGTTTAGCGCAGGGCCGTGGCTACACCTTC. It specifies CASSLAQGRGYTF.

This chain joins TRBV5-1 and TRBJ2-5, with a weak D call TRBD2 (7 bases). Trimming cost V 0 bases and J 7 bases, with 19 bases left between them. Germline V gene sequence: CDR1 SGHRS, CDR2 YFSETQ. CDR3 length equals 16 residues. The CDR3 spells CASSLVAGGQLRTQYF. DNA for the CDR3: TGCGCCAGCAGCTTGGTAGCCGGGGGGCAACTCAGGACCCAGTACTTC.

This clone was observed a few times. The J gene is TRBJ1-5, the V gene TRBV5-6; 8 positions agree with TRBD1. Unmatched junction bases numbered 10, after V lost 2 bases and J lost 6 bases. CDR3 size: 16 residues. CDR1 is SGHDT and CDR2 is YYEEEE in the germline V gene. CDR3 sequence: CASSFWTRGPGQPQHF. The CDR3 region has the DNA TGTGCCAGCAGCTTTTGGACCAGGGGGCCGGGTCAGCCCCAGCATTTT.

This clone has a handful of counts. The rearrangement uses TRBV27 and TRBJ1-3; 10 positions match TRBD1. Germline values: CDR1 MNHEY, CDR2 SMNVEV (reference sequence). The J segment lost 2 bases and the V segment lost 6 bases, leaving 4 bases of the junction unmatched. CDR3 length: 15 residues. CDR3 amino acids: CASRRDRGAGNTIYF. The CDR3 nucleotides are TGTGCCAGCAGGCGGGACAGGGGAGCTGGAAACACCATATATTTT.

The chain recombines TRBV7-2 with TRBJ2-7, with 7 bases lining up with TRBD1. CDR1 is SGHTA, CDR2 FQGNSA, per germline. This CDR3 comprises 16 residues. V shed 5 bases, J shed 2 bases, and the junction held 12 bases outside the gene matches. CDR3 amino acids: CASSLRFRDSPYEQYF. In DNA, the CDR3 is TGTGCCAGCAGCCTCCGTTTCCGGGACAGCCCCTACGAGCAGTACTTC. The variable domain in full, completed from reference TRBV7-2 and TRBJ2-7, reads GAGVSQSPSNKVTEKGKDVELRCDPISGHTALYWYRQSLGQGLEFLIYFQGNSAPDKSGLPSDRFSAERTGGSVSTLTIQRTQQEDSAVYLCASSLRFRDSPYEQYFGPGTRLTVT.

J is TRBJ2-7 and V is TRBV6-6, with 10 bases lining up with TRBD1. Per the germline V gene, CDR1 is MNHNY and CDR2 is SVGAGI (reference sequence). The CDR3 loop spans 17 amino acids. V dropped 5 bases and J dropped 2; count of bases not matched to a gene: 12. The CDR3 sequence: CASSLRITGTGAYEQYF. The CDR3 region has the DNA TGTGCCAGCAGTCTAAGAATTACCGGGACAGGGGCCTACGAGCAGTACTTC.

The rearrangement uses TRBV2 and TRBJ1-6; the D gene is possibly TRBD1 (5 bases). From germline, CDR1 is SNHLY and CDR2 FYNNEI. V lost 1 base to trimming and J lost 11 bases, with 9 bases between them. The CDR3 extends over 13 amino acids. The CDR3 DNA reads TGTGCCAGCAGTGAAGACAGCAGGGCACCCCTCCACTTT. It is translated as CASSEDSRAPLHF.

The chain links TRBV3-1 (or the pseudogene TRBV3-2) to TRBJ2-2; 8 nucleotides match TRBD2. CDR1 and CDR2 from the germline V gene are LGHDT and YNNKEL (reference sequence). CDR3 size: 14 residues. Unmatched junction bases numbered 0, after V lost 2 bases and J lost 4 bases. The CDR3 spells CASSQSGSTGELFF. The DNA for the CDR3 is TGTGCCAGCAGCCAAAGCGGGAGCACCGGGGAGCTGTTTTTT.

V is TRBV3-1 (or the pseudogene TRBV3-2) and J is TRBJ2-3; no clear D. The length of the CDR3 is 14 residues. The ends were cut back, 4 bases at V and 0 bases at J, with 8 bases in the middle. CDR1 and CDR2 (germline): LGHDT, YNNKEL (reference sequence). The CDR3 is CASSPQTSTDTQYF. CDR3 in DNA: TGTGCCAGCAGCCCCCAAACTAGCACAGATACGCAGTATTTT.

V gene TRBV6-6 combines with J gene TRBJ2-7; TRBD1 might be the D (6 bases). The germline gives CDR1 MNHNY, CDR2 SVGAGI (reference sequence). The CDR3 contains 12 residues. The V end was cut by 7 bases, the J end by 5 bases, with 12 bases between. This chain's CDR3 is CASKQGRNEQYF. For the CDR3, the DNA is TGTGCCAGCAAACAGGGAAGGAACGAGCAGTACTTC.

Sample share makes this clone medium-sized. The gene calls are TRBV19 and TRBJ2-1; unclear D gene. The CDR3 has 15 amino acids. V lost 3 bases, J lost 4 bases, and 13 bases lay in between. Germline V gene sequence: CDR1 LNHDA, CDR2 SQIVND (reference sequence). The CDR3 protein is CASSIPGQSYNEQFF. The DNA of the CDR3 is TGTGCCAGTAGTATCCCCGGGCAGAGTTACAATGAGCAGTTCTTC.

The table lists this clone with a few counts. V gene TRBV7-8 combines with J gene TRBJ2-1; D perhaps matches TRBD2 (5 bases). The CDR3 is 15 residues long. Germline loops: CDR1 SGHVS, CDR2 FQNEAQ. The V end was cut by 5 bases, the J end by 0 bases, with 11 bases between. The CDR3 is CASSVTGSSYNEQFF. The CDR3 DNA sequence: TGTGCCAGCAGCGTAACTGGGAGCTCCTACAATGAGCAGTTCTTC.

The chain joins TRBV30 to TRBJ2-1; tentatively, D is TRBD2 (5 bases). The ends were cut back, 0 bases at V and 6 bases at J, with 18 bases in the middle. The length of the CDR3 is 16 residues. Germline loops: CDR1 GTSNPN, CDR2 SVGIG (reference sequence). The CDR3 loop reads CAWSVELSGLLNEQFF. The CDR3 coding sequence is TGTGCCTGGAGTGTTGAATTGTCCGGACTCCTCAATGAGCAGTTCTTC.

The chain recombines TRBV9 with TRBJ2-7; the match to TRBD2 covers 12 bases. Trimming removed 3 bases from V and 5 bases from J; junction bases left unmatched: 3. Germline loops: CDR1 SGDLS, CDR2 YYNGEE. The CDR3 has 14 amino acids. The CDR3 loop reads CASSASGGEDEQYF. The CDR3 DNA is TGTGCCAGCAGCGCTAGCGGGGGGGAGGACGAGCAGTACTTC.

The chain carries TRBV5-6 and TRBJ1-1, with 9 bases fitting TRBD1. The CDR3 extends over 17 amino acids. Germline-derived CDR1 and CDR2 are SGHDT and YYEEEE. V dropped 3 bases and J dropped 3; count of bases not matched to a gene: 12. The CDR3 bases are TGTGCCAGCAGCTCCCCGGGACAGGGATACGCCGACACTGAAGCTTTCTTT. It encodes CASSSPGQGYADTEAFF.

V usage is TRBV24-1 and J usage is TRBJ1-5; D ambiguous. Deletions cut 6 bases from V and 3 bases from J, with 5 bases between. The length of the CDR3 is 12 residues. Per germline, CDR1 KGHDR and CDR2 SFDVKD. CDR3 amino acids: CATSNPNQPQHF. Written as DNA, the CDR3 is TGTGCCACCAGTAACCCCAATCAGCCCCAGCATTTT.

The CDR3 sequence: CASTPTGSPRGYTF. The CDR3 DNA follows: TGCGCCAGCACACCCACGGGCAGCCCTAGGGGCTACACCTTC. The chain employs TRBV5-1 and TRBJ1-2, with no clear D. This CDR3 has 14 amino acids. The germline CDR1 and CDR2 sequences are SGHRS and YFSETQ. V gave up 6 bases and J gave up 8 bases, with 20 bases separating them.

The chain links TRBV30 to TRBJ2-1, with TRBD2 identical over 14 bases. This CDR3 region has 14 residues. The V gene's germline CDR1 is GTSNPN and CDR2 SVGIG (reference sequence). The junction had 6 bases not matched to a gene; V was cut back by 4 bases and J by 10 bases. DNA of the CDR3: TGTGCCTGGACGGGACTAGCGGGAGCAGGAGAGCAGTTCTTC. The encoded protein is CAWTGLAGAGEQFF.

This chain joins TRBV9 and TRBJ2-2; maybe TRBD2 (5 bases). Germline V lookup: CDR1 SGDLS, CDR2 YYNGEE. The CDR3 spans 16 residues. Trimming took off 1 base at V and 1 base at J, with 11 bases between the two ends. The CDR3 sequence is CASSVTIGENTGELFF. The CDR3, as DNA: TGTGCCAGCAGCGTAACGATCGGGGAGAACACCGGGGAGCTGTTTTTT. Drawing the rest from reference TRBV9 and TRBJ2-2, the complete variable domain is DSGVTQTPKHLITATGQRVTLRCSPRSGDLSVYWYQQSLDQGLQFLIQYYNGEERAKGNILERFSAQQFPDLHSELNLSSLELGDSALYFCASSVTIGENTGELFFGEGSRLTVL.

V usage is TRBV11-1 and J usage is TRBJ2-5; D is possibly TRBD1 (7 bases). Germline V lookup: CDR1 SGHAT, CDR2 FQDESV (reference sequence). Deletions cut 3 bases from V and 0 bases from J, with 14 bases between. This CDR3 is 16 amino acids long. In DNA form, the CDR3 reads TGTGCCAGCAGCTTGGGGGGCAGGGGGAACCAAGAGACCCAGTACTTC. This gives the protein CASSLGGRGNQETQYF.